The 17 T cell receptor beta chains listed next were all sequenced from one sample in a study of cytomegalovirus exposure and HLA in healthy donors. Primers for the PCR totalled 60 Vbeta and 13 Jbeta. Using immunoSEQ multiplex PCR, the repertoire was profiled, and TCRdb retains in-frame clones only, with some absent. This table has approximately 290,000 clones, about 80% appearing once. The sequenced sample consisted of PBMCs. The receptors were gathered from a girl aged 2-10 years in good health and CMV-seronegative.

This chain connects TRBV6-1 to TRBJ1-2; 8 nucleotides match TRBD1. From germline, CDR1 is MNHNS and CDR2 SASEGT. The CDR3 contains 14 residues. V lost 3 bases, J lost 9 bases, and 9 bases stayed unmatched. The CDR3 DNA sequence: TGTGCCAGCAGTGATCCTGGACAGGGACTGAGCTACACCTTC. This encodes CASSDPGQGLSYTF.

This clone was counted once. The rearrangement joins TRBV28 to TRBJ1-2; 9 bases map to TRBD1. CDR3 length: 15 amino acids. The germline V gene has CDR1 MDHEN and CDR2 SYDVKM. The V segment lost 4 bases and the J segment 3 bases; nucleotides outside the gene matches: 6. For the CDR3, the DNA is TGTGCCAGCAGTTCGGGACAGGGCAGGGACTATGGCTACACCTTC. This gives the protein CASSSGQGRDYGYTF.

The V gene is TRBV7-9, the J gene TRBJ1-1; D not certain. V lost 6 bases and J 4 bases, leaving 6 bases between the germline ends. CDR1 SEHNR and CDR2 FQNEAQ come from the germline V gene (reference sequence). The CDR3 runs to 11 residues. CDR3 nucleotides: TGTGCCAGCAGAGTAGTCACTGAAGCTTTCTTT. This encodes CASRVVTEAFF.

This rearrangement joins TRBV7-8 to TRBJ2-2; TRBD1 aligns across 8 bases. V was clipped by 5 bases and J by 6 bases; unmatched bases: 8. Germline V CDR1 and CDR2: SGHVS, FQNEAQ. The CDR3 length is 15 residues. The CDR3 loop is CASSLTTQGAGELFF. CDR3 nucleotide sequence: TGTGCCAGCAGCCTGACCACACAGGGGGCCGGGGAGCTGTTTTTT.

This chain connects TRBV2 to TRBJ2-5, with 8 bases aligning to TRBD1. Germline CDR1 reads SNHLY; CDR2 reads FYNNEI. The junction had 4 bases not matched to a gene; V was cut back by 6 bases and J by 1 base. The CDR3 is 14 residues long. CDR3 protein: CASRAGTGQETQYF. The CDR3 nucleotides read TGTGCCAGCAGAGCCGGGACAGGCCAAGAGACCCAGTACTTC.

This clone was picked up a small number of times. The rearrangement uses TRBV7-9 and TRBJ2-2, with TRBD2 as a possible D gene (6 bases). The germline CDR1 and CDR2 sequences are SEHNR and FQNEAQ (reference sequence). The CDR3 sequence is 13 residues long. V dropped 8 bases and J dropped 6 bases, with 13 bases sitting between them. CDR3 sequence reads: CASRGASAGELFF. The CDR3 DNA reads TGTGCCAGCCGCGGGGCCAGTGCCGGGGAGCTGTTTTTT.

The J gene is TRBJ1-6, the V gene TRBV27, with D unclear. V was clipped by 10 bases and J by 0 bases, with 10 bases between them. The germline CDR1 and CDR2 sequences are MNHEY and SMNVEV (reference sequence). CDR3 length: 14 residues. DNA of the CDR3: TGTGCCACCGCGAAAAGCTCCTATAATTCACCCCTCCACTTT. Amino acid sequence: CATAKSSYNSPLHF.

The V call is TRBV9, the J call TRBJ2-7, with 8 nucleotides matching TRBD2. The germline gives CDR1 SGDLS, CDR2 YYNGEE. J gave up 0 bases and V 4 bases, and 3 bases lay outside the gene matches. This CDR3 is 14 amino acids long. The CDR3 here is CASSPSGSSYEQYF. CDR3 bases: TGTGCCAGCAGCCCCAGCGGGAGCTCCTACGAGCAGTACTTC. The complete variable domain, with remaining parts taken from reference TRBV9 and TRBJ2-7, reads DSGVTQTPKHLITATGQRVTLRCSPRSGDLSVYWYQQSLDQGLQFLIQYYNGEERAKGNILERFSAQQFPDLHSELNLSSLELGDSALYFCASSPSGSSYEQYFGPGTRLTVT.

This clone was seen more than once but under ten times. The chain uses TRBV7-9 and TRBJ2-3; 10 positions agree with TRBD1. The germline CDR1 and CDR2 sequences are SEHNR and FQNEAQ (reference sequence). V lost 1 base, J lost 3 bases, and 10 bases stayed unmatched. The CDR3 consists of 18 residues. This CDR3 is CASSLGQFRDRGTDTQYF. The DNA of the CDR3 is TGTGCCAGCAGCTTAGGTCAATTTAGGGACAGGGGTACAGATACGCAGTATTTT.

The chain recombines TRBV30 with TRBJ2-1; D gene unclear. The CDR3 is 14 residues long. Trimming left V 1 base short and J 11 bases short, with 18 bases between. Germline lookup yields CDR1 GTSNPN and CDR2 SVGIG (reference sequence). The CDR3 sequence is CAWSGSSTRVKQFF. Here the CDR3 DNA reads TGTGCCTGGAGTGGTTCCTCAACACGGGTTAAGCAGTTCTTC.

The genes are TRBV6-4 and TRBJ1-1, with D possibly being TRBD1 (5 bases). V lost 3 bases and J 0 bases, leaving 5 bases between the germline ends. CDR1 and CDR2 from the germline V gene are MRHNA and SNTAGT. The CDR3 covers 13 residues. The CDR3 DNA follows: TGTGCCAGCAGTGAACAGGTGAACACTGAAGCTTTCTTT. Translating it yields CASSEQVNTEAFF.

Points on this clone: The sample holds other DNA sequences that translate to the same CDR3. The rearrangement uses TRBV6-1 and TRBJ2-7, with a possible D match to TRBD1 (5 bases). The CDR3 spans 11 residues. CDR1 is MNHNS, CDR2 SASEGT, per germline. V shed 6 bases and J shed 3 bases, with 6 bases lying between them. The DNA for the CDR3 is TGTGCCAGCAGCGACAGCTACGAGCAGTACTTC. Its protein is CASSDSYEQYF.

The genes are TRBV2 and TRBJ1-4; 7 bases match TRBD1. The J segment lost 8 bases and the V segment lost 7 bases, leaving 4 bases of the junction unmatched. Per the germline V gene, CDR1 is SNHLY and CDR2 is FYNNEI. The CDR3 has 12 residues. The CDR3 DNA is TGTGCCAGCATATTACAGGGGGAAAAACTGTTTTTT. Its protein product is CASILQGEKLFF.

The V gene is TRBV25-1, the J gene TRBJ2-7; 10 bases are shared with TRBD1. There are 14 residues in the CDR3. Trimming took 5 bases from V and 2 from J; bases not matched to a gene: 3. In germline, CDR1 is MGHDK, CDR2 SYGVNS. The CDR3 sequence is CASSRQGATYEQYF. The CDR3 DNA follows: TGTGCCAGCAGTCGACAGGGGGCGACCTACGAGCAGTACTTC.

The chain has TRBV5-8 and TRBJ2-7, with 7 bases lining up with TRBD2. In germline, CDR1 is SGHTS, CDR2 YDEGEE. This CDR3 is built from 13 residues. V shed 2 bases and J 3 bases; nucleotides not matched to a gene: 2. The CDR3 DNA is TGTGCCAGCAGCTTAGCTAGCGGCTACGAGCAGTACTTC. Translated, it gives CASSLASGYEQYF. The whole variable domain, remainder taken from reference TRBV5-8 and TRBJ2-7, is EAGVTQSPTHLIKTRGQQATLRCSPISGHTSVYWYQQALGLGLQFLLWYDEGEERNRGNFPPRFSGRQFPNYSSELNVNALELEDSALYLCASSLASGYEQYFGPGTRLTVT.

The J gene is TRBJ2-1, the V gene TRBV7-7; the D gene is possibly TRBD2 (5 bases). V lost 1 base to trimming and J lost 3 bases, with 16 bases between them. From germline, CDR1 is SSHAT and CDR2 FNYEAQ (reference sequence). This CDR3 is 17 amino acids long. CDR3 protein: CASSLGISGENYNEQFF. The CDR3 nucleotides read TGTGCCAGCAGCTTAGGGATAAGCGGAGAGAACTACAATGAGCAGTTCTTC.

This clone was seen a few times. The rearrangement joins TRBV5-5 to TRBJ2-7, with D unresolved. The CDR3 covers 13 residues. In germline, CDR1 is SGHKS, CDR2 YYEKEE (reference sequence). Trimming removed 0 bases from V and 3 bases from J, with 7 bases in between. The CDR3 DNA reads as TGTGCCAGCAGCTTGGTTCCGAGCTACGAGCAGTACTTC. Translated: CASSLVPSYEQYF.